The clone carrying this T cell receptor beta chain was counted many times. Its target is not known. With 3 bases clipped from V and 2 bases from J, the junction kept 10 bases outside the gene matches. Germline V gene lookup returns CDR1 LGHNA and CDR2 YNFKEQ. The length of the CDR3 is 18 residues. This sample is part of a study of response to subunit inactivated influenza vaccine. TCRdb redid the calling of the RT-PCR reads with MiXCR, one entry per CDR3 protein. The sample lists approximately 500,000 distinct CDR3 sequences; over 10% were seen once. Study outcomes and limitations: Every seasonal influenza vaccination brings in few new T cells, the authors suggested.

This sequence was found in a man aged 50 to 60 who received an inactivated influenza vaccine. The specimen comprised PBMCs from blood, sampled about 40 days after vaccination. The V gene is TRBV4-2, the J gene TRBJ2-5, with 12 bases fitting TRBD2. DNA of the CDR3: TGTGCCAGCAGCCAGTCGACTAGCGGGGGAGCCCATCAAGAGACCCAGTACTTC. This sequence encodes CASSQSTSGGAHQETQYF.